The present T cell receptor (beta chain) was sequenced within a study of T-cell reconstitution after alpha-beta-depleted transplantation in children. V lost 1 base and J lost 2, with 8 bases in between. The CDR3 sequence is 14 residues long. Per germline, CDR1 MNHEY and CDR2 SMNVEV (reference sequence). This sample's TCRbeta library carried unique molecular identifier barcodes. From the PCR reads, TCRdb called clonotypes with MiXCR, one entry per CDR3 protein. The table shows fewer than 750,000 distinct CDR3 sequences, with roughly 23% occurring only once. With respect to this clonotype: What it binds is not known.

Study outcomes and limitations: After transplant, high TCRbeta diversity at day 60 in some patients arose from surviving recipient T cells and thymic progenitors. About two months after transplant, alpha-beta T cells reportedly came from several hundred expanded graft clones. A year post-transplant, T-cell counts and diversity derived mostly from newly produced T cells.

The clonotype comes from a boy younger than two who had a stem cell transplant for acute myeloid leukemia, so the T cells may come from the graft donor. The source material was PBMCs, mostly from graft donor cells, sampled 360 days after TCRalphabeta/CD19-depleted stem cell transplant. The chain recombines TRBV27 with TRBJ2-5; D gene unclear. CDR3 sequence (DNA): TGTGCCAGCAGTTTATTTGGGCAGCAAGAGACCCAGTACTTC. The encoded protein is CASSLFGQQETQYF.